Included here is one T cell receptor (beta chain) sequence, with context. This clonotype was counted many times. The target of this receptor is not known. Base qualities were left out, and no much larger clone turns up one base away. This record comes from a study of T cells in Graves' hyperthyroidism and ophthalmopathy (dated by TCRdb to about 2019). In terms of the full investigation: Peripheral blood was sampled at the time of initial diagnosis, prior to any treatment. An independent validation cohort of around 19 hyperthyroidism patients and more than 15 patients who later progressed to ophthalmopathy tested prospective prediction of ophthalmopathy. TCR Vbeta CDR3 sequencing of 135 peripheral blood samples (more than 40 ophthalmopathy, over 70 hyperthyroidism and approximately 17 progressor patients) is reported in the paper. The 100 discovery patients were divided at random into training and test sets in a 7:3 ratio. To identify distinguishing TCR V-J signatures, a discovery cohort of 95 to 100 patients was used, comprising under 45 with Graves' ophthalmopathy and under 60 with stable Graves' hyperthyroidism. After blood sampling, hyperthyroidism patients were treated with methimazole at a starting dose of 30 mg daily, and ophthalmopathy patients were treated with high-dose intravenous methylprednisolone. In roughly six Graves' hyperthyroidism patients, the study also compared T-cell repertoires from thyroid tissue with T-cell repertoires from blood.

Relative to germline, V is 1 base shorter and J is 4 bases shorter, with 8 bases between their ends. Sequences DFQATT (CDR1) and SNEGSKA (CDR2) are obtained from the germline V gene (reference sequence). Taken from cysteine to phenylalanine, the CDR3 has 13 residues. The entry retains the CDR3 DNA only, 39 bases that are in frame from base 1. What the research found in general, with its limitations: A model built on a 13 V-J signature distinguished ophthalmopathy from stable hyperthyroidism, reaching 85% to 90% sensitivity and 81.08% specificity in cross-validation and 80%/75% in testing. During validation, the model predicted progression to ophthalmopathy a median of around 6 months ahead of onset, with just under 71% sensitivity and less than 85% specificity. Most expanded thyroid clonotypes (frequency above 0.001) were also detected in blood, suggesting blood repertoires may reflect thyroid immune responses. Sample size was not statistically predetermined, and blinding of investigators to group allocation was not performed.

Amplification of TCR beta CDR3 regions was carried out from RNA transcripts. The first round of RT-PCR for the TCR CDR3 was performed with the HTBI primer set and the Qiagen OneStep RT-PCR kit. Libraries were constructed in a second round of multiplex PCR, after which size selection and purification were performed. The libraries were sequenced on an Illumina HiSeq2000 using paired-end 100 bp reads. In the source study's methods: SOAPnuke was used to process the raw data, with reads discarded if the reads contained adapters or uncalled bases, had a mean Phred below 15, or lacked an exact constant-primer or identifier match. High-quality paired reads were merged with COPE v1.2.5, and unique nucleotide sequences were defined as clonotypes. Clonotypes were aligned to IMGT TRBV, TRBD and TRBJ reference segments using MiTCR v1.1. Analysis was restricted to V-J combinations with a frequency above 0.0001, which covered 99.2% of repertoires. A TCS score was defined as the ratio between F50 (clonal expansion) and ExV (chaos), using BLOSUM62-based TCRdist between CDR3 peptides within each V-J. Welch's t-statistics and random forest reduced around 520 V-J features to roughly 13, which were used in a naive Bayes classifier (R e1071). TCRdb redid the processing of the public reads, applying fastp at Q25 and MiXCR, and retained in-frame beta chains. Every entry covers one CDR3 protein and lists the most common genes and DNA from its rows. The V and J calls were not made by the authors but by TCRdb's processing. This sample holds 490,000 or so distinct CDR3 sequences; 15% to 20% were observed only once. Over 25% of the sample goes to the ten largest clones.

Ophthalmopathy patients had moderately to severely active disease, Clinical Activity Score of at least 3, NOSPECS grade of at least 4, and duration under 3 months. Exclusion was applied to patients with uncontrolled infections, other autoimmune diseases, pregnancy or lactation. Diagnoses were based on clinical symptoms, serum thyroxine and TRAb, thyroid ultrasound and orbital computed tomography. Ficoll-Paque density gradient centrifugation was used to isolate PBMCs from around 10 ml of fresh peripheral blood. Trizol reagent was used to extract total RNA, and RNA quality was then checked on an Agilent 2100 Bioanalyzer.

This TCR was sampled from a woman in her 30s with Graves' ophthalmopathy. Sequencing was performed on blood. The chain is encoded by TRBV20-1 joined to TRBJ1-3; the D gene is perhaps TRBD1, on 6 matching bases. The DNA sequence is TGCAGTGCTAGAGTCGGACAGGGAAACACCATATATTTT. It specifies CSARVGQGNTIYF.